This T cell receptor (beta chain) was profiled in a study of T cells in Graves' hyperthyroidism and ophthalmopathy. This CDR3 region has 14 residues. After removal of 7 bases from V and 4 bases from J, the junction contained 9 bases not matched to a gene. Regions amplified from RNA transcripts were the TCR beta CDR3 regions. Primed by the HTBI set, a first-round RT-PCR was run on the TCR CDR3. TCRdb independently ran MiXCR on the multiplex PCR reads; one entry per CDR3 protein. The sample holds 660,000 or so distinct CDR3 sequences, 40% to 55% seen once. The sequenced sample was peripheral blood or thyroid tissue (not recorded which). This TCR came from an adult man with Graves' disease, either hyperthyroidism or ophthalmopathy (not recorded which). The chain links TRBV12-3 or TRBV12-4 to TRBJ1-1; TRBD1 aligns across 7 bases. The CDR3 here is CASKIHRGFTEAFF. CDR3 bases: TGTGCCAGCAAAATACACAGGGGTTTCACTGAAGCTTTCTTT.